The 12 T cell receptor beta chains below come from one sample, sequenced in a study of blood T cell repertoires in COVID-19. Assay: immunoSEQ multiplex PCR; the TCRdb copy retains only in-frame clones and omits some. The top ten clones hold roughly 6% of a sample with fewer than 450,000 clones, around 87% of them seen once. Sequencing was done on a sample of peripheral blood. The receptors derive from a woman in her forties or fifties with COVID-19, enrolled during active disease.

This clone was seen only a few times. V and J are TRBV7-3 and TRBJ1-5; 8 bases map to TRBD1. V lost 5 bases to trimming and J lost 6 bases; unmatched junction nucleotides: 3. Germline V CDR1 and CDR2: SGHTA, FQGTGA. CDR3 size: 13 residues. The CDR3 DNA reads as TGTGCCAGCAGCCCAGGGGGCTTTCAGCCCCAGCATTTT. The encoded protein is CASSPGGFQPQHF.

The chain is built from TRBV6-5 and TRBJ1-2, with D unclear. V lost 2 bases and J lost 8, with 12 bases in between. In germline, CDR1 is MNHEY, CDR2 SVGAGI. CDR3 length equals 13 residues. The CDR3 nucleotides are TGTGCCAGCAGTTACCTGGGCGACGGAGGCTACACCTTC. Translation gives CASSYLGDGGYTF.

This rearrangement joins TRBV30 to TRBJ1-2; D uncertain. The CDR3 is 15 amino acids. V dropped 4 bases and J dropped 0 bases, with 15 bases sitting between them. Germline-derived CDR1 and CDR2 are GTSNPN and SVGIG (reference sequence). CDR3 DNA: TGTGCCTGGAAGAAAGTCGCTACCTCTAACTATGGCTACACCTTC. This gives the protein CAWKKVATSNYGYTF.

J is TRBJ1-3 and V is TRBV7-9; 7 bases match TRBD1. After removal of 5 bases from V and 9 bases from J, the junction contained 4 bases not matched to a gene. The CDR3 sequence is 12 residues long. Germline loops: CDR1 SEHNR, CDR2 FQNEAQ (reference sequence). The CDR3 here is CASSGQAITIYF. The CDR3 DNA follows: TGTGCCAGCAGCGGACAGGCGATCACCATATATTTT.

This chain joins TRBV2 and TRBJ2-3, with 10 bases lining up with TRBD1. Per the germline V gene, CDR1 is SNHLY and CDR2 is FYNNEI. The CDR3 contains 14 residues. Unmatched junction bases numbered 1, after V lost 6 bases and J lost 1 base. Here the CDR3 reads CASRTGGGTDTQYF. In DNA, the CDR3 is TGTGCCAGCAGGACAGGGGGCGGCACAGATACGCAGTATTTT. Complete variable domain (other parts from reference TRBV2 and TRBJ2-3): EPEVTQTPSHQVTQMGQEVILRCVPISNHLYFYWYRQILGQKVEFLVSFYNNEISEKSEIFDDQFSVERPDGSNFTLKIRSTKLEDSAMYFCASRTGGGTDTQYFGPGTRLTVL.

The chain combines TRBV7-2 with TRBJ2-1; perhaps TRBD2 as D (6 bases). Germline CDR1 SGHTA, CDR2 FQGNSA. The CDR3 consists of 14 residues. Deletions cut 5 bases from V and 10 bases from J, with 18 bases between. CDR3 bases: TGTGCCAGCAGCCCAGGGACTGTTAACCAAGAGCAGTTCTTC. This codes for CASSPGTVNQEQFF. Based on the CDR3 plus reference TRBV7-2 and TRBJ2-1, the full variable domain is GAGVSQSPSNKVTEKGKDVELRCDPISGHTALYWYRQSLGQGLEFLIYFQGNSAPDKSGLPSDRFSAERTGGSVSTLTIQRTQQEDSAVYLCASSPGTVNQEQFFGPGTRLTVL.

This clone was seen a handful of times. This sequence joins TRBV19 and TRBJ2-7; TRBD1 matches 7 bases. Germline CDR1 is LNHDA and CDR2 is SQIVND (reference sequence). This CDR3 spans 14 amino acids. With V trimmed by 5 bases and J by 4 bases, 8 bases remained unmatched. This CDR3 reads CASSPGQAGYEQYF. For the CDR3, the DNA is TGTGCCAGTAGTCCCGGACAGGCTGGATACGAGCAGTACTTC.

The chain recombines TRBV21-1 with TRBJ1-1; the listed D gene, TRBD1, was not tested against the DNA. TRBV21-1 is deemed a pseudogene. The CDR3 consists of 15 residues. The CDR3 region has the DNA TGTGCCAGCAGCCCCCGAACAGGGGGCGTCACTGAAGCTTTCTTT. As protein: CASSPRTGGVTEAFF.

The rearrangement joins TRBV7-8 to TRBJ2-2; 7 nucleotides line up with TRBD2. The CDR3 length is 16 residues. CDR1 is SGHVS and CDR2 is FQNEAQ in the germline V gene. With V trimmed by 5 bases and J by 4 bases, 10 bases remained unmatched. The CDR3, as DNA: TGTGCCAGCAGCCCGGGACTACTGCTTGGCACCGGGGAGCTGTTTTTT. As protein: CASSPGLLLGTGELFF.

In this sample, this clone turned up once. The V gene is TRBV19, the J gene TRBJ1-6; 8 bases are shared with TRBD1. Germline assignment: CDR1 LNHDA and CDR2 SQIVND (reference sequence). This CDR3 spans 15 amino acids. V lost 0 bases to trimming and J lost 7 bases; unmatched junction nucleotides: 2. The CDR3 nucleotides read TGTGCCAGTAGTATAGATTGGGACAGGAATTCACCCCTCCACTTT. Protein: CASSIDWDRNSPLHF.

The chain links TRBV28 to TRBJ1-5; 8 nucleotides agree with TRBD1. CDR1 and CDR2 (germline): MDHEN, SYDVKM. The ends lost 4 bases at V and 1 base at J; junction bases unmatched: 0. CDR3 size: 14 residues. The CDR3 is CASSWDRSNQPQHF. The CDR3 bases are TGTGCCAGCAGTTGGGACAGGAGCAATCAGCCCCAGCATTTT. The full variable domain, with the rest looked up from reference TRBV28 and TRBJ1-5, is DVKVTQSSRYLVKRTGEKVFLECVQDMDHENMFWYRQDPGLGLRLIYFSYDVKMKEKGDIPEGYSVSREKKERFSLILESASTNQTSMYLCASSWDRSNQPQHFGDGTRLSIL.

The chain carries TRBV5-1 and TRBJ2-3; D ambiguous. This CDR3 spans 14 amino acids. CDR1 is SGHRS and CDR2 is YFSETQ in the germline V gene. The ends were cut back, 0 bases at V and 0 bases at J, with 5 bases in the middle. Here the CDR3 reads CASSLGMSTDTQYF. The CDR3 nucleotides are TGCGCCAGCAGCTTGGGTATGAGCACAGATACGCAGTATTTT.